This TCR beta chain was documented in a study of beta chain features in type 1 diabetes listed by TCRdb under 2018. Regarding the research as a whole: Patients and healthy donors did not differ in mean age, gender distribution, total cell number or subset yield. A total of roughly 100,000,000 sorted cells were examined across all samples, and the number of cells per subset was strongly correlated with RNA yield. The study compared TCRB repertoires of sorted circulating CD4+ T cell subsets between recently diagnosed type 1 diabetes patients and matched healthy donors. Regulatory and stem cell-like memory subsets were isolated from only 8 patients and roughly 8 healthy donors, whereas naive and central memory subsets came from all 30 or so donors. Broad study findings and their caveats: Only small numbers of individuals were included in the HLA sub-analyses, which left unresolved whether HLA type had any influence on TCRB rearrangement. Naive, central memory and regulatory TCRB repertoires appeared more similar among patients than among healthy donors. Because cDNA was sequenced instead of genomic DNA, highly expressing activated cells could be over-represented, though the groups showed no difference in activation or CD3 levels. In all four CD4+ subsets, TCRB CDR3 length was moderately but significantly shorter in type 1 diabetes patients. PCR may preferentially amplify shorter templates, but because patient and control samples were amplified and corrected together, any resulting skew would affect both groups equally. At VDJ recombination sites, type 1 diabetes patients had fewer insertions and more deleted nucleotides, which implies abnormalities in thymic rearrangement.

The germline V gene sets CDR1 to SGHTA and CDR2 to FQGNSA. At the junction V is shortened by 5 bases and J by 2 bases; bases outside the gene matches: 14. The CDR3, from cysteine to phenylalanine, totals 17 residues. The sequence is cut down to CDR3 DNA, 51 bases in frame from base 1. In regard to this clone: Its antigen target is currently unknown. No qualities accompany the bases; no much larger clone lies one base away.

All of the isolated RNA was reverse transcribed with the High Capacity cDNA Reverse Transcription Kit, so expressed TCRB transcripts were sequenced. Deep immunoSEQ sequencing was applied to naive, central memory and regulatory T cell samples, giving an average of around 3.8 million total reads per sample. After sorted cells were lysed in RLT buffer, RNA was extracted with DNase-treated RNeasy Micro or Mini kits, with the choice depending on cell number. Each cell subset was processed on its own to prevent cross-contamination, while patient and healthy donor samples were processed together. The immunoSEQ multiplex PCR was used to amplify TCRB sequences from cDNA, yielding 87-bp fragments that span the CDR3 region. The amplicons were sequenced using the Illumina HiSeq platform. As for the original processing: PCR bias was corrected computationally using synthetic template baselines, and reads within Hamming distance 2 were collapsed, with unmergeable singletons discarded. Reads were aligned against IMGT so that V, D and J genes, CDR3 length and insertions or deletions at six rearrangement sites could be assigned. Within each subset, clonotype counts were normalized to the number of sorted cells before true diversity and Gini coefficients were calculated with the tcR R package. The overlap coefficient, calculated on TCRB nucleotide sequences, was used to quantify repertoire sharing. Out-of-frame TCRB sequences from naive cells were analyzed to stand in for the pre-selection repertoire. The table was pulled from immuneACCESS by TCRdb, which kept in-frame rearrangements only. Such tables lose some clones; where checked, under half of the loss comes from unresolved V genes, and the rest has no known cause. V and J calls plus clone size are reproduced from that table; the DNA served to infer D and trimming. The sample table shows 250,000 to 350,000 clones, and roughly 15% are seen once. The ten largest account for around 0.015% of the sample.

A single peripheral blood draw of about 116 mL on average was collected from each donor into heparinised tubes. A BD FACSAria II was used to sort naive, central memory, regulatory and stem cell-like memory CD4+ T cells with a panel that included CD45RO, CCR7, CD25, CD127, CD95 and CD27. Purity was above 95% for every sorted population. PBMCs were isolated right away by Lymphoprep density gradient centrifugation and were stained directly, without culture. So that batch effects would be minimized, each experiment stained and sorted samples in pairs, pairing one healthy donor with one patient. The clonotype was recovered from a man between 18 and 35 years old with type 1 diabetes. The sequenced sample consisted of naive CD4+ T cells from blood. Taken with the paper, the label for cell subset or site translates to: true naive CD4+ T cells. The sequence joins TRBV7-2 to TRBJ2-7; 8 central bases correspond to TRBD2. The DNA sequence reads TGTGCCAGCAGCCCGAGACCCGGACTAGCCAAAACCTACGAGCAGTACTTC. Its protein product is CASSPRPGLAKTYEQYF.